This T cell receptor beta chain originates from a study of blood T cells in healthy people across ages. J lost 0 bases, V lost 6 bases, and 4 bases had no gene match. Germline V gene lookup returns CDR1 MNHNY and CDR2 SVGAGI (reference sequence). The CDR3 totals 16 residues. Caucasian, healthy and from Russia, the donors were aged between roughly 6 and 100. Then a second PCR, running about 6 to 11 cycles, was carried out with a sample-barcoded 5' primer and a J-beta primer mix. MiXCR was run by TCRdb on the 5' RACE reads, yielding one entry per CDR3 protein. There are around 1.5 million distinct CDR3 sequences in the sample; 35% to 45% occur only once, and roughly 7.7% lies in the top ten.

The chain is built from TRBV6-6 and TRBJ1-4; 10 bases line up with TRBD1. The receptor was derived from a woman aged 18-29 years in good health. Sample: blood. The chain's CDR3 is CASRYGQGATNEKLFF. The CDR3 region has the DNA TGTGCCAGCAGATATGGACAGGGGGCAACTAATGAAAAACTGTTTTTT.